Below, 29 T cell receptor beta chains from the same sample are listed, as sequenced in a study of regulatory T cells in long-lasting Graves disease. CDR3-region Arm-PCR and iRepertoire HTBI primers produced the TCR beta libraries. One entry per CDR3 protein results from TCRdb running MiXCR on the multiplex PCR reads. The sample yields 400,000 to 550,000 distinct CDR3 sequences, 16% seen once. Time point reported: newly diagnosed GD, antithyroid drugs for less than 3 months. PBMC-extracted RNA yielded the TCR library. The same data also went into a second study, on T cells in Graves' hyperthyroidism and ophthalmopathy.

The sequenced sample was peripheral blood mononuclear cells (PBMCs), obtained at new diagnosis, from a patient treated with antithyroid drugs. The receptors shown here come from a woman in her 30s with Graves disease.

Only a few counts were recorded for this clonotype. This chain connects TRBV6-5 to TRBJ1-3; D ambiguous. The ends were cut back, 0 bases at V and 9 bases at J, with 15 bases in the middle. Germline assignment: CDR1 MNHEY and CDR2 SVGAGI. The CDR3 totals 15 residues. Written as DNA, the CDR3 is TGTGCCAGCAGTTACTCGAGTTGGGTTGGTGGCACCATATATTTT. Amino acids: CASSYSSWVGGTIYF.

This clonotype turned up a few times. This sequence joins TRBV29-1 and TRBJ2-3, with a tentative D call TRBD2 (6 bases). The CDR3 consists of 15 residues. V dropped 5 bases and J dropped 2 bases, with 17 bases sitting between them. Germline V gene sequence: CDR1 SQVTM, CDR2 ANQGSEA. This CDR3 is CSVRELLAPTDTQYF. CDR3 sequence (DNA): TGCAGCGTTCGTGAGTTACTAGCCCCCACAGATACGCAGTATTTT.

This clonotype occurred many times. The V and J genes are TRBV7-3 and TRBJ2-1; 9 bases are shared with TRBD2. Trimming cost V 1 base and J 10 bases; bases outside gene matches: 8. The germline V gene has CDR1 SGHTA and CDR2 FQGTGA. The CDR3 spans 15 residues. CDR3 coding DNA: TGTGCCAGCAGCTTAAAGGCGGGAGGGCCCCGGGAGCAGTTCTTC. Its translation: CASSLKAGGPREQFF.

The sample holds many counts of this clonotype. The V call is TRBV2, the J call TRBJ2-2; D is perhaps TRBD1 (6 bases). Germline V gene lookup returns CDR1 SNHLY and CDR2 FYNNEI. Trimming stripped 8 bases from V and 10 bases from J, with 14 bases between. The CDR3 sequence is 12 residues long. The CDR3 region has the DNA TGTGCCAGCGCGGTAGCAGGGGAGGAGCTGTTTTTT. This encodes CASAVAGEELFF.

Many counts were recorded for this clonotype. V and J are TRBV6-1 and TRBJ1-5; 8 positions agree with TRBD1. CDR1 is MNHNS and CDR2 is SASEGT in the germline V gene. CDR3 size: 15 residues. V lost 6 bases to trimming and J lost 0 bases; unmatched junction nucleotides: 4. DNA for the CDR3: TGTGCCAGCAGAAACAGGGGGGCTAGCAATCAGCCCCAGCATTTT. Translating gives CASRNRGASNQPQHF.

This clonotype has a count of ten or more. V and J are TRBV11-2 and TRBJ2-1; D may be TRBD2 (6 bases). The CDR3 is made up of 15 amino acids. V lost 5 bases and J lost 8, with 19 bases in between. The V gene's germline CDR1 is SGHAT and CDR2 FQNNGV. In DNA, the CDR3 is TGTGCCAGCAGCACAACCGGGACTTCCGGCGATGAGCAGTTCTTC. Amino acids: CASSTTGTSGDEQFF.

This clonotype turned up a few times. This rearrangement joins TRBV28 to TRBJ2-1; 8 bases align to TRBD2. Germline values: CDR1 MDHEN, CDR2 SYDVKM. The CDR3 runs to 16 residues. Unmatched junction bases numbered 3, after V lost 2 bases and J lost 0 bases. CDR3 region: CASSLETSASYNEQFF. The CDR3, as DNA: TGTGCCAGCAGTTTAGAGACTAGCGCCTCCTACAATGAGCAGTTCTTC.

This clonotype was seen repeatedly, ten times or more. The rearrangement links TRBV28 to TRBJ2-1; 7 bases fit TRBD2. V lost 3 bases to trimming and J lost 14 bases; unmatched junction nucleotides: 10. The CDR3 is 13 residues long. The germline CDR1 and CDR2 sequences are MDHEN and SYDVKM. The DNA of the CDR3 is TGTGCCAGCAGTTTTATGACGGGAGGATATGAGTTCTTC. It specifies CASSFMTGGYEFF.

This clonotype has only a few counts. V is TRBV16 and J is TRBJ1-2, with a possible D match to TRBD1 (6 bases). From germline, CDR1 is KGHSY and CDR2 FQNENV. Deletions cut 0 bases from V and 3 bases from J, with 14 bases between. The CDR3 has 16 amino acids. For the CDR3, the DNA is TGTGCCAGCAGCCAATCGCCAGGGGAGAGGCACTATGGCTACACCTTC. Its protein is CASSQSPGERHYGYTF.

This clonotype was detected ten times or more. This chain uses TRBV7-9 with TRBJ2-1, with 9 bases matching TRBD2. The CDR3 loop spans 14 amino acids. Losses at the gene ends were 1 base for V and 7 bases for J; bases not matched to a gene: 2. Germline V gene lookup returns CDR1 SEHNR and CDR2 FQNEAQ (reference sequence). The CDR3 spells CASSLDLAGNEQFF. In nucleotides, the CDR3 is TGTGCCAGCAGCTTAGATCTAGCGGGAAATGAGCAGTTCTTC.

This clonotype was found many times. CDR3 residues: CASSLDTGTSMKTQYF. CDR3 in DNA: TGTGCCAGCAGTTTAGACACCGGGACTAGCATGAAGACCCAGTACTTC. This chain uses TRBV12-3 or TRBV12-4 with TRBJ2-5; 9 bases map to TRBD2. V was clipped by 1 base and J by 6 bases; unmatched bases: 9. This CDR3 has 16 residues.

This clonotype was seen a handful of times. J is TRBJ1-1 and V is TRBV10-2; D uncertain. CDR1 and CDR2 from the germline V gene are WSHSY and SAAADI. The CDR3 loop spans 17 amino acids. Trimming stripped 3 bases from V and 1 base from J, with 18 bases between. The CDR3 spells CASSDLPTGRWNTEAFF. The CDR3 region has the DNA TGCGCCAGCAGTGATCTACCGACGGGCAGGTGGAACACTGAAGCTTTCTTT.

In its sample, this clonotype was seen many times. V is TRBV20-1 and J is TRBJ1-1, with D maybe TRBD1 (6 bases). Germline V gene sequence: CDR1 DFQATT, CDR2 SNEGSKA (reference sequence). The CDR3 spans 15 residues. Trimming left V 6 bases short and J 4 bases short, with 21 bases between. The CDR3 reads CSAYSPGQLLTEAFF. The CDR3 nucleotides read TGCAGTGCCTACTCGCCCGGACAGCTACTCACTGAAGCTTTCTTT.

This clonotype was observed many times. The chain couples TRBV6-1 to TRBJ2-1, with TRBD2 matching over 7 bases. CDR1 and CDR2 (germline): MNHNS, SASEGT. The CDR3 extends over 17 amino acids. V shed 4 bases and J 5 bases; nucleotides not matched to a gene: 14. CDR3 coding DNA: TGTGCCAGCAGTGTCGTTGTGGGGGGAGGGTCCCACAATGAGCAGTTCTTC. Its translation: CASSVVVGGGSHNEQFF.

As to this clonotype: This may come from a read error, since a much larger clone is one base off. The chain has TRBV5-1 and TRBJ1-4; 9 nucleotides line up with TRBD1. The germline gives CDR1 SGHRS, CDR2 YFSETQ. Unmatched junction bases numbered 8, after V lost 2 bases and J lost 0 bases. The CDR3 is 18 residues long. The CDR3 here is CASSFRDRDLATNEKLFF. CDR3 bases: TGCGCCAGCAGCTTCCGGGACAGGGATCTCGCAACTAATGAAAAACTGTTTTTT.

As for this clonotype: Germline and junction disagree at one end, which may indicate a read error. The CDR3 loop reads CASSRQGGAYNEQLF. CDR3 in DNA: TGTGCCAGTAGTCGACAGGGGGGCGCCTACAATGAGCAGCTCTTC. This chain connects TRBV19 to TRBJ2-1; TRBD1 agrees at 9 bases. The CDR3 totals 15 residues. The germline V gene has CDR1 LNHDA and CDR2 SQIVND (reference sequence).

V is TRBV19 and J is TRBJ2-3; no firm D call. CDR3 size: 13 residues. V was cut by 4 bases and J by 5 bases, with 10 bases left in between. Germline CDR1 is LNHDA and CDR2 is SQIVND (reference sequence). In DNA form, the CDR3 reads TGTGCCAGTAGTACCCGCTTGGAAGATACGCAGTATTTT. This gives the protein CASSTRLEDTQYF.

As concerns this clonotype: With only one base between it and a far larger clone, this is likely a read error. The rearrangement joins TRBV27 to TRBJ2-7; TRBD1 is a possible D gene (6 bases). Germline CDR1 reads MNHEY; CDR2 reads SMNVEV (reference sequence). CDR3 length: 15 amino acids. The CDR3 coding sequence is TGTGCCAGCACCACTCCGGTGGGGGCTAATTACGAGCAGCACTTC. Amino acid sequence: CASTTPVGANYEQHF.

This clonotype was counted ten times or more. The V and J genes are TRBV2 and TRBJ2-1; 7 bases are shared with TRBD1. Losses at the gene ends were 2 bases for V and 4 bases for J; bases not matched to a gene: 8. Germline values: CDR1 SNHLY, CDR2 FYNNEI. CDR3 size: 16 residues. Here the CDR3 reads CASSELRGGGYNEQFF. The CDR3 DNA sequence: TGTGCCAGCAGTGAATTAAGAGGGGGCGGTTACAATGAGCAGTTCTTC.

This clonotype was observed a single time. V and J are TRBV7-9 and TRBJ2-3, with D maybe TRBD2 (6 bases). There are 15 residues in the CDR3. Germline lookup yields CDR1 SEHNR and CDR2 FQNEAQ (reference sequence). Trimming pared 1 base from V and 4 bases from J, leaving 12 bases between. CDR3 protein: CASSLGQKRADTQYF. The CDR3 nucleotides read TGTGCCAGCAGCTTAGGACAGAAGCGGGCAGATACGCAGTATTTT.

The chain uses TRBV10-2 and TRBJ1-1; D gene uncertain. Germline-derived CDR1 and CDR2 are WSHSY and SAAADI. Trimming removed 8 bases from V and 2 bases from J, with 6 bases in between. There are 11 residues in the CDR3. The CDR3 nucleotides are TGCGCCAGCGTAGGCAACACTGAAGCTTTCTTT. It translates to CASVGNTEAFF.

The chain employs TRBV4-3 and TRBJ2-3; D is perhaps TRBD1 (6 bases). Trimming took 0 bases from V and 5 from J, leaving 12 bases between them. Looked up from germline, CDR1 is LGHNA and CDR2 is YSLEER. CDR3 length equals 15 residues. CDR3 sequence (DNA): TGCGCCAGCAGCCAAGAGGGGGCAGGGGTAGATACGCAGTATTTT. Protein: CASSQEGAGVDTQYF.

This clonotype occurred many times. The rearrangement uses TRBV29-1 and TRBJ1-2, with D perhaps TRBD1 (6 bases). Germline V CDR1 and CDR2: SQVTM, ANQGSEA. This CDR3 spans 16 amino acids. Trimming took off 4 bases at V and 6 bases at J, with 24 bases between the two ends. The CDR3, as DNA: TGCAGCGTTGGAAGATGGAAACCGGGGCCAGGGGATGGCTACACCTTC. Encoded protein: CSVGRWKPGPGDGYTF.

This clonotype was recorded at least ten times. This chain links TRBV20-1 with TRBJ2-7, with D unresolved. CDR3 size: 13 residues. Germline V gene sequence: CDR1 DFQATT, CDR2 SNEGSKA (reference sequence). The V and J ends lost 3 bases and 3 bases respectively, with 12 bases between them. For the CDR3, the DNA is TGCAGTGCTAGCCGCCCGGATCGCTACGAGCAGTACTTC. Protein product: CSASRPDRYEQYF.

The chain uses TRBV4-1 and TRBJ2-1; TRBD2 is a possible D gene (5 bases). Judging by the DNA end, TRBJ2-7 fits better; the J call may be wrong. The germline V gene encodes CDR1 MGHRA and CDR2 YSYEKL. The CDR3 is made up of 18 amino acids. The CDR3 DNA sequence: TGCGCCAGCAGCCTATACGGGGTAGGGATGATGACCAACTACGAGCAGTACTTC. Translating it yields CASSLYGVGMMTNYEQYF.

This clonotype was found a few times. J is TRBJ1-5 and V is TRBV6-1; no firm D call. The CDR3 sequence is 14 residues long. CDR1 and CDR2 from the germline V gene are MNHNS and SASEGT. V lost 6 bases and J 3 bases, leaving 12 bases between the germline ends. The CDR3 sequence is CASSSGRPNQPQHF. The CDR3 DNA reads as TGTGCCAGCAGCTCAGGACGGCCCAATCAGCCCCAGCATTTT.

This clonotype was seen at least ten times. The chain recombines TRBV20-1 with TRBJ1-5, with D unresolved. CDR1 is DFQATT and CDR2 is SNEGSKA in the germline V gene (reference sequence). The V and J ends lost 1 base and 2 bases respectively, with 6 bases between them. This CDR3 has 13 residues. CDR3 amino acids: CSARGDRNQPQHF. Here the CDR3 DNA reads TGCAGTGCTAGAGGAGACCGCAATCAGCCCCAGCATTTT.

This clonotype was detected ten times or more. V usage is TRBV7-2 and J usage is TRBJ1-1; 7 bases map to TRBD1. V was clipped by 5 bases and J by 5 bases; unmatched bases: 5. This CDR3 region has 13 residues. Germline CDR1 reads SGHTA; CDR2 reads FQGNSA. CDR3 sequence: CASSPDRETEAFF. The CDR3 DNA is TGTGCCAGCAGCCCTGACAGGGAGACTGAAGCTTTCTTT.

This clonotype was counted only a few times. The chain employs TRBV4-1 and TRBJ2-1, with D perhaps TRBD1 or TRBD2 (5 bases each). V gave up 3 bases and J gave up 7 bases, with 19 bases separating them. Germline V lookup: CDR1 MGHRA, CDR2 YSYEKL. The CDR3 is 16 residues long. In DNA, the CDR3 is TGCGCCAGCAGCCAGGTACCGGGACCCCTAACGAATGAGCAGTTCTTC. This encodes CASSQVPGPLTNEQFF.